This TCR beta chain was recovered during a study of T cells in localized non-small cell lung cancer. Study-level points and caveats: Adjacent lung was found to contain a median roughly 60 of the top 100 tumor clones. One tumor region alone was sequenced, and heterogeneity therefore remains possible. A raised T cell density in blood coincided with lengthier overall survival. Clonality peaked in uninvolved adjacent lung rather than tumor.

The CDR3 is 17 amino acids. Germline-derived CDR1 and CDR2 are WSHSY and SAAADI. The germline V and J ends were trimmed by 3 bases and 0 bases, with 12 bases remaining between them. In the case of this clone: The antigen remains undetermined.

Using immunoSEQ multiplex PCR, the repertoire was profiled, and TCRdb retains in-frame clones only, with some absent. The sample shows tens of thousands of clones, over 85% of them seen only once. The chain has TRBV10-2 and TRBJ2-6; TRBD1 might be the D (5 bases). The clonotype originates from a female donor at least 60 years old with stage I lung adenocarcinoma. Here the sequenced sample was peripheral blood, taken before any cancer treatment. The CDR3 nucleotides read TGCGCCAGCAGTGAACAACAGGTCAACTCTGGGGCCAACGTCCTGACTTTC. It is translated as CASSEQQVNSGANVLTF.